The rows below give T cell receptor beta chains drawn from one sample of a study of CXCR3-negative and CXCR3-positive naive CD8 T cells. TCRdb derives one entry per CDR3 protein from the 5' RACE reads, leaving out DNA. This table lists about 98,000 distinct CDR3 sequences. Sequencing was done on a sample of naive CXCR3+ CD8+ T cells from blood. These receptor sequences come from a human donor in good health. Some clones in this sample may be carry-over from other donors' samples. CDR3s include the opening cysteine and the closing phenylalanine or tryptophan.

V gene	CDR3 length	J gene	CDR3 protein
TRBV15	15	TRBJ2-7	CATSRDRGEIYEQYF
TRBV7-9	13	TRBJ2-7	CASSGQGALEQYF
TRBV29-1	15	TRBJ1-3	CSVEDYGTVGNTIYF
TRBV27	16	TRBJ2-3	CATVPSSGGGADTQYF
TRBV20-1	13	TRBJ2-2	CSARRVEAGELFF
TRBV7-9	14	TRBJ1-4	CASSLADSSEKLFF
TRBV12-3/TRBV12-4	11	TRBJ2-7	CASSFKYEQYF
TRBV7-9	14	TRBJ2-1	CASRFMSSYNEQFF
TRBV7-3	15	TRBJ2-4	CASSLGQGDIDIQYF
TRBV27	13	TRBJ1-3	CASREISGNTIYF
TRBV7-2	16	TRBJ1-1	CASSLAPPGQGTEAFF
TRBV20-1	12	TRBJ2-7	CSASVRTYEQYF
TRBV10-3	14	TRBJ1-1	CAISEYRLNTGAFF
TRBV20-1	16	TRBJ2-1	CSARGGLGQQYNEQFF
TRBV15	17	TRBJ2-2	CATSSPPGTDLNGELFF
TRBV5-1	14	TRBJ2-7	CASSWETGSYEQYF
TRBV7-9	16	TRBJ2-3	CASSYRTQSSTDTQYF
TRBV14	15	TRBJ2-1	CASSQEDPSGDEQFF
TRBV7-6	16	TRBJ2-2	CASSLAGPGFTGELFF
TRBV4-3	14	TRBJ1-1	CASSYGGRDTEAFF
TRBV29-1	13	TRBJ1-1	CSVDRGRNTEAFF
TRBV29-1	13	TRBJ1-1	CGVTGGSNTEAFF
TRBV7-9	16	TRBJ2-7	CASSPRWGTSSYEQYF
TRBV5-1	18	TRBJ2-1	CASSWTQTGEASYNEQFF
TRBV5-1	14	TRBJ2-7	CASSQGTGQDEQYF
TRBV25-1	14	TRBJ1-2	CASSAPGRTYGYTF
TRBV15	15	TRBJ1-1	CATSKDRGLGTEAFF
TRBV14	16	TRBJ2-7	CASSHRNLAGPYEQYF
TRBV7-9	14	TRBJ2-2	CASSPTENTGELFF
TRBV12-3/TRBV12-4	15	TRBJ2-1	CASTLLGGADNEQFF
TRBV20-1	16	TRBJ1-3	CSASFSAQFGRNTIYF
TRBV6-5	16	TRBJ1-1	CASSYLSSRGDTEAFF
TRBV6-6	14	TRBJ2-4	CASIGGTPKNIQYF
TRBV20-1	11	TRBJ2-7	CSGDRDYEQYF
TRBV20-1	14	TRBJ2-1	CSARVEGGPYEQFF
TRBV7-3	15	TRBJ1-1	CASSFIGLPNTEAFF